Listed below are T cell receptor beta chains from one sample, sequenced in a study of T cell repertoires in cytomegalovirus infection. For these receptors, no antigen is known. One entry per CDR3 protein, called by TCRdb with MiXCR from the reads. The sample contains about 360,000 distinct CDR3 sequences, around a third of which appear only once. This material consisted of cultured PBMCs, taken from culture after CMV antigen stimulation. These receptors all stem from a human donor in good health (CMV status not recorded). Some clones in this sample may be carry-over from other donors' samples. Each CDR3 is given with its conserved first and last residue. Each record gives: CDR3 protein, CDR3 DNA, V gene, D gene, J gene, clone size. D genes are given only for firm matches. Clone size is given for some rows only: seen once, a few or many times, or a class if the clone is expanded.

CDR3 protein: CASSLEPAYEQYF
CDR3 DNA: TGTGCCAGCAGCTTAGAGCCAGCTTACGAGCAGTACTTC
V gene: TRBV7-6
D gene: .
J gene: TRBJ2-7
clone size: .

CDR3 protein: CASSQERTSGYNEQFF
CDR3 DNA: TGCGCCAGCAGCCAAGAACGGACTAGCGGTTACAATGAGCAGTTCTTC
V gene: TRBV4-1
D gene: TRBD2
J gene: TRBJ2-1
clone size: .

CDR3 protein: CASSRRGQGIQAFF
CDR3 DNA: TGTGCCAGCAGTCGACGGGGACAGGGGATACAGGCTTTCTTT
V gene: TRBV28
D gene: TRBD1
J gene: TRBJ1-1
clone size: few

CDR3 protein: CASSFSRDPGTPLHF
CDR3 DNA: TGTGCCAGCAGCTTTAGCCGGGACCCAGGGACACCCCTCCACTTT
V gene: TRBV11-2
D gene: .
J gene: TRBJ1-6
clone size: few

CDR3 protein: CASSSTRTSGRASNEQFF
CDR3 DNA: TGTGCCAGCAGCTCCACCCGGACTAGCGGGAGGGCCAGCAATGAGCAGTTCTTC
V gene: TRBV11-3
D gene: TRBD2
J gene: TRBJ2-1
clone size: .

CDR3 protein: CASSPAGATEAFF
CDR3 DNA: TGTGCCAGCAGCCCGGCCGGGGCCACTGAAGCTTTCTTT
V gene: TRBV5-6
D gene: .
J gene: TRBJ1-1
clone size: few

CDR3 protein: CASRALTSGRRDTQYF
CDR3 DNA: TGTGCCAGCAGGGCCCTGACTAGCGGGAGAAGAGATACGCAGTATTTT
V gene: TRBV6-5
D gene: TRBD2
J gene: TRBJ2-3
clone size: few

CDR3 protein: CASSFQGAYQPQHF
CDR3 DNA: TGTGCCAGCAGTTTCCAGGGGGCCTATCAGCCCCAGCATTTT
V gene: TRBV27
D gene: TRBD1
J gene: TRBJ1-5
clone size: .

CDR3 protein: CASSTAGGPVGKTQYF
CDR3 DNA: TGTGCCAGCAGCACAGCGGGAGGGCCCGTCGGAAAGACCCAGTACTTC
V gene: TRBV7-2
D gene: TRBD2
J gene: TRBJ2-5
clone size: .

CDR3 protein: CASSSTTGGYTF
CDR3 DNA: TGTGCCAGCAGCTCGACGACCGGGGGCTACACCTTC
V gene: TRBV7-2
D gene: .
J gene: TRBJ1-2
clone size: many

CDR3 protein: CASSVEGVGLSGNTIYF
CDR3 DNA: TGTGCCAGCAGCGTAGAGGGGGTAGGCCTCTCTGGAAACACCATATATTTT
V gene: TRBV9
D gene: .
J gene: TRBJ1-3
clone size: .

CDR3 protein: CAINQGVDEQFF
CDR3 DNA: TGTGCCATCAATCAGGGGGTCGATGAGCAGTTCTTC
V gene: TRBV10-3
D gene: TRBD1
J gene: TRBJ2-1
clone size: .

CDR3 protein: CASSDTSGRIYEQYF
CDR3 DNA: TGTGCCAGCAGCGATACTAGCGGGAGGATCTACGAGCAGTACTTC
V gene: TRBV7-8
D gene: TRBD2
J gene: TRBJ2-7
clone size: .

CDR3 protein: CASSLSTANTEAFF
CDR3 DNA: TGCGCCAGCAGCTTATCGACGGCGAACACTGAAGCTTTCTTT
V gene: TRBV5-1
D gene: .
J gene: TRBJ1-1
clone size: .

CDR3 protein: CASSQTMDQPQHF
CDR3 DNA: TGTGCCAGCAGCCAAACTATGGATCAGCCCCAGCATTTT
V gene: TRBV14
D gene: .
J gene: TRBJ1-5
clone size: few

CDR3 protein: CASSDSVRAFSPLHF
CDR3 DNA: TGTGCCAGCAGTGATTCCGTCAGAGCTTTTTCACCCCTCCACTTT
V gene: TRBV6-1
D gene: .
J gene: TRBJ1-6
clone size: .

CDR3 protein: CASSLSGWGEQFF
CDR3 DNA: TGTGCCAGCAGCTTAAGCGGGTGGGGTGAGCAGTTCTTC
V gene: TRBV7-6
D gene: .
J gene: TRBJ2-1
clone size: few

CDR3 protein: CASSWDRGLTEAFF
CDR3 DNA: TGCGCCAGCAGCTGGGACAGGGGGCTCACTGAAGCTTTCTTT
V gene: TRBV5-1
D gene: TRBD1
J gene: TRBJ1-1
clone size: .

CDR3 protein: CASSYRDREKLFF
CDR3 DNA: TGTGCCAGCAGTTACAGGGACCGAGAAAAACTGTTTTTT
V gene: TRBV6-6
D gene: .
J gene: TRBJ1-4
clone size: .

CDR3 protein: CSANPWAGGPYEQYF
CDR3 DNA: TGCAGTGCCAATCCATGGGCGGGAGGACCCTACGAGCAGTACTTC
V gene: TRBV20-1
D gene: TRBD2
J gene: TRBJ2-7
clone size: .

CDR3 protein: CASSLAQTGWTEAFF
CDR3 DNA: TGTGCCAGCAGCTTAGCGCAGACAGGGTGGACTGAAGCTTTCTTT
V gene: TRBV7-6
D gene: TRBD1
J gene: TRBJ1-1
clone size: few

CDR3 protein: CASSISGGGNTEAFF
CDR3 DNA: TGTGCCAGTAGTATTTCAGGGGGAGGAAACACTGAAGCTTTCTTT
V gene: TRBV19
D gene: TRBD1
J gene: TRBJ1-1
clone size: few

CDR3 protein: CASSPQPSRGGGYTF
CDR3 DNA: TGTGCCAGCAGCCCCCAACCCAGCAGGGGCGGAGGCTACACCTTC
V gene: TRBV7-2
D gene: .
J gene: TRBJ1-2
clone size: many

CDR3 protein: CASSRGWGSYNEQFF
CDR3 DNA: TGTGCCAGCAGCCGGGGGTGGGGCTCCTACAATGAGCAGTTCTTC
V gene: TRBV7-2
D gene: .
J gene: TRBJ2-1
clone size: .

CDR3 protein: CASRIVVPGQVADTF
CDR3 DNA: TGTGCCAGCAGGATCGTTGTCCCGGGACAGGTCGCTGACACCTTC
V gene: TRBV6-2/TRBV6-3
D gene: TRBD1
J gene: TRBJ1-2
clone size: .

CDR3 protein: CSASLGTSSFNEQFF
CDR3 DNA: TGCAGTGCTAGTCTCGGGACTAGTTCCTTCAATGAGCAGTTCTTC
V gene: TRBV20-1
D gene: TRBD2
J gene: TRBJ2-1
clone size: .

CDR3 protein: CASSPKGSHGWDEQFF
CDR3 DNA: TGCGCCAGCAGCCCCAAAGGGAGCCACGGTTGGGATGAGCAGTTCTTC
V gene: TRBV5-1
D gene: .
J gene: TRBJ2-1
clone size: .

CDR3 protein: CASSFDLNYGYTF
CDR3 DNA: TGTGCCAGCAGTTTCGACCTTAACTATGGCTACACCTTC
V gene: TRBV6-1
D gene: .
J gene: TRBJ1-2
clone size: many

CDR3 protein: CASSLVRHPAQYF
CDR3 DNA: TGTGCCAGCAGCTTAGTGCGGCACCCAGCGCAGTATTTT
V gene: TRBV11-2
D gene: .
J gene: TRBJ2-3
clone size: few

CDR3 protein: CASSSRTTNYGYTF
CDR3 DNA: TGTGCCAGTAGTTCTCGGACAACTAACTATGGCTACACCTTC
V gene: TRBV19
D gene: .
J gene: TRBJ1-2
clone size: .

CDR3 protein: CASSWLTGPGNTIYF
CDR3 DNA: TGTGCCAGCAGCTGGTTGACAGGTCCTGGAAACACCATATATTTT
V gene: TRBV7-2
D gene: .
J gene: TRBJ1-3
clone size: .

CDR3 protein: CASRPELAGEGREQFF
CDR3 DNA: TGTGCCAGCAGGCCCGAACTAGCGGGAGAGGGTCGGGAGCAGTTCTTC
V gene: TRBV6-1
D gene: TRBD2
J gene: TRBJ2-1
clone size: few

CDR3 protein: CASSLVEASGANVLTF
CDR3 DNA: TGTGCCAGCAGCTTAGTTGAGGCCTCTGGGGCCAACGTCCTGACTTTC
V gene: TRBV7-9
D gene: .
J gene: TRBJ2-6
clone size: .

CDR3 protein: CASSLEIRQGEAFF
CDR3 DNA: TGTGCCAGCAGCTTAGAGATCCGACAGGGCGAAGCTTTCTTT
V gene: TRBV7-2
D gene: TRBD1
J gene: TRBJ1-1
clone size: .

CDR3 protein: CASSLGERLYGYTF
CDR3 DNA: TGTGCCAGCAGCTTAGGAGAGCGGCTCTATGGCTACACCTTC
V gene: TRBV7-9
D gene: .
J gene: TRBJ1-2
clone size: .

CDR3 protein: CASSLPRLGLRNEQFF
CDR3 DNA: TGTGCCAGCAGCCTCCCGCGACTGGGCTTGAGGAATGAGCAGTTCTTC
V gene: TRBV7-8
D gene: .
J gene: TRBJ2-1
clone size: .

CDR3 protein: CASSPPVDYGYTF
CDR3 DNA: TGTGCCAGCAGCCCCCCCGTCGACTATGGCTACACCTTC
V gene: TRBV7-2
D gene: .
J gene: TRBJ1-2
clone size: few

CDR3 protein: CASSSLAGGTGELFF
CDR3 DNA: TGTGCCAGCAGCTCGTTAGCGGGAGGTACCGGGGAGCTGTTTTTT
V gene: TRBV11-2
D gene: TRBD2
J gene: TRBJ2-2
clone size: .

CDR3 protein: CSASRGTSGSNNEQFF
CDR3 DNA: TGCAGTGCTTCAAGGGGTACTAGCGGGAGCAACAATGAGCAGTTCTTC
V gene: TRBV20-1
D gene: TRBD2
J gene: TRBJ2-1
clone size: .

CDR3 protein: CASSLRTAPANEKLFF
CDR3 DNA: TGTGCCAGCAGCCTCAGGACCGCGCCCGCTAATGAAAAACTGTTTTTT
V gene: TRBV7-2
D gene: .
J gene: TRBJ1-4
clone size: many

CDR3 protein: CASSIGSRTGQETQYF
CDR3 DNA: TGTGCCAGTAGTATCGGCTCCCGGACAGGACAAGAGACCCAGTACTTC
V gene: TRBV19
D gene: TRBD1
J gene: TRBJ2-5
clone size: .

CDR3 protein: CSARGGNTEAFF
CDR3 DNA: TGCAGTGCTAGAGGGGGGAACACTGAAGCTTTCTTT
V gene: TRBV20-1
D gene: .
J gene: TRBJ1-1
clone size: few

CDR3 protein: CASSPASRGNTIYF
CDR3 DNA: TGTGCCAGCAGCCCTGCCTCGAGGGGAAACACCATATATTTT
V gene: TRBV9
D gene: .
J gene: TRBJ1-3
clone size: .